Below are 17 T cell receptor beta chains sequenced from a single sample in a study of blood T cell repertoires in COVID-19. Repertoires were generated with immunoSEQ multiplex PCR, while TCRdb's copy carries only in-frame clones and drops some. The sample yields 350,000 to 550,000 clones, about 89% seen once. Sequencing used peripheral blood. These receptors all stem from a woman in her 30s with acute or convalescent COVID-19.

A single count supports this clone. The chain carries TRBV4-1 and TRBJ2-7; a possible D gene is TRBD2 (5 bases). Germline assignment: CDR1 MGHRA and CDR2 YSYEKL. V lost 5 bases, J lost 7 bases, and 18 bases lay in between. The CDR3 runs 14 residues. The CDR3 region has the DNA TGCGCCAGCAGCACAACCGGGAACATTGCGGAGCAGTACTTC. It encodes CASSTTGNIAEQYF.

The chain is built from TRBV4-1 and TRBJ1-5, with TRBD1 identical over 7 bases. The CDR3 has 15 residues. Germline V CDR1 and CDR2: MGHRA, YSYEKL. The V segment lost 4 bases and the J segment 7 bases; nucleotides outside the gene matches: 10. The CDR3 region has the DNA TGCGCCAGCAGCCCGACCCCGGGACAGCTACAGCCCCAGCATTTT. Amino acid sequence: CASSPTPGQLQPQHF.

The chain carries TRBV24-1 and TRBJ2-7; D might be TRBD1 (6 bases). Germline lookup yields CDR1 KGHDR and CDR2 SFDVKD. With 4 bases removed from V and 7 bases from J, the gap between germline ends came to 22 bases. This CDR3 is 16 amino acids long. The CDR3 spells CATSDARTADIGEQYF. The CDR3 DNA reads as TGTGCCACCAGTGACGCCCGGACAGCCGACATTGGGGAGCAGTACTTC.

With regard to this clone: The same CDR3 arises from other DNA sequences in this sample as well. The chain links TRBV4-1 to TRBJ2-5, with D tentatively TRBD2 (5 bases). Germline CDR1 is MGHRA and CDR2 is YSYEKL. Trimming shortened V by 1 base and J by 3 bases, and 9 bases separated the two germline ends. This CDR3 spans 14 amino acids. The CDR3 DNA follows: TGCGCCAGCAGCCAAGGAACCGGGGAAGAGACCCAGTACTTC. This encodes CASSQGTGEETQYF.

The gene calls are TRBV10-1 and TRBJ2-1, with D perhaps TRBD2 (5 bases). The CDR3 consists of 14 residues. The V gene's germline CDR1 is WNHNN and CDR2 SYGVQD (reference sequence). The V end was cut by 6 bases, the J end by 3 bases, with 12 bases between. CDR3 bases: TGCGCCAGCAGCGCCGGGAAAAACTACAATGAGCAGTTCTTC. This codes for CASSAGKNYNEQFF.

The rearrangement joins TRBV28 to TRBJ2-1, with a weak D call TRBD2 (5 bases). The CDR3 contains 16 residues. Germline CDR1 MDHEN, CDR2 SYDVKM. The ends were cut back, 6 bases at V and 2 bases at J, with 17 bases in the middle. The CDR3 here is CASSGVPNPTYNEQFF. CDR3 in DNA: TGTGCCAGCAGCGGGGTCCCCAACCCCACCTACAATGAGCAGTTCTTC. The full variable domain, in which reference TRBV28 and TRBJ2-1 provide the parts outside the CDR3, is DVKVTQSSRYLVKRTGEKVFLECVQDMDHENMFWYRQDPGLGLRLIYFSYDVKMKEKGDIPEGYSVSREKKERFSLILESASTNQTSMYLCASSGVPNPTYNEQFFGPGTRLTVL.

The chain combines TRBV6-5 with TRBJ1-1; TRBD1 might be the D (6 bases). CDR3 length: 15 amino acids. Germline V lookup: CDR1 MNHEY, CDR2 SVGAGI. V gave up 7 bases and J gave up 3 bases, with 18 bases separating them. The CDR3 here is CASTLTGKGHTEAFF. CDR3 nucleotide sequence: TGTGCCAGCACCTTAACAGGGAAGGGGCACACTGAAGCTTTCTTT.

The chain couples TRBV4-1 to TRBJ2-5, with 10 bases lining up with TRBD2. V trimming: 3 bases; J trimming: 1 base; junction bases outside the gene matches: 11. The CDR3 extends over 18 amino acids. Germline assignment: CDR1 MGHRA and CDR2 YSYEKL. The CDR3 loop is CASSQGVLSGGRQETQYF. As DNA, the CDR3 is TGCGCCAGCAGCCAGGGGGTGCTTAGCGGGGGGCGCCAAGAGACCCAGTACTTC.

The chain carries TRBV11-2 and TRBJ1-5, with TRBD1 matching 7 bases. The germline CDR1 and CDR2 sequences are SGHAT and FQNNGV. The V gene end was trimmed by 1 base and the J gene end by 1 base; junction bases not matched to a gene: 7. This CDR3 contains 17 residues. In DNA form, the CDR3 reads TGTGCCAGCAGCTTAGTGGGGCAGGGGGAGAGCAATCAGCCCCAGCATTTT. Its protein is CASSLVGQGESNQPQHF.

This clone has only a few counts. This chain uses TRBV5-6 with TRBJ1-2; D gene unclear. The germline V gene encodes CDR1 SGHDT and CDR2 YYEEEE. This CDR3 has 12 amino acids. V lost 8 bases to trimming and J lost 4 bases, with 12 bases between them. The CDR3 DNA sequence: TGTGCCAGGTCCGGTGTTGGCTATGGCTACACCTTC. It encodes CARSGVGYGYTF.

CDR3 in amino acids: CASSLSPGKQETQYF. The CDR3, as DNA: TGTGCCAGCAGCTTGAGCCCCGGGAAGCAAGAGACCCAGTACTTC. This chain uses TRBV7-9 with TRBJ2-5; possibly TRBD2 for D (5 bases). V gave up 3 bases and J gave up 2 bases, with 13 bases separating them. The CDR3 has 15 amino acids. The germline CDR1 and CDR2 sequences are SEHNR and FQNEAQ (reference sequence).

CDR3 nucleotides: TGTGCCAGTAGCAAGCGGGGGGACCTACTACAGGGAGAGACCCAGTACTTC. Translated: CASSKRGDLLQGETQYF. V gene TRBV19 combines with J gene TRBJ2-5; 9 nucleotides match TRBD2. This CDR3 spans 17 amino acids. Unmatched junction bases numbered 15, after V lost 6 bases and J lost 4 bases. Germline values: CDR1 LNHDA, CDR2 SQIVND (reference sequence).

This clone was detected only once. The rearrangement uses TRBV5-1 and TRBJ2-5; TRBD1 aligns across 9 bases. Trimming took 1 base from V and 5 from J; bases not matched to a gene: 3. This CDR3 has 14 amino acids. Germline-derived CDR1 and CDR2 are SGHRS and YFSETQ. CDR3 bases: TGCGCCAGCAGCTTGTACAGGGGGCTGGAGACCCAGTACTTC. Residues: CASSLYRGLETQYF. The full variable domain, with the rest looked up from reference TRBV5-1 and TRBJ2-5, is KAGVTQTPRYLIKTRGQQVTLSCSPISGHRSVSWYQQTPGQGLQFLFEYFSETQRNKGNFPGRFSGRQFSNSRSEMNVSTLELGDSALYLCASSLYRGLETQYFGPGTRLLVL.

This sequence joins TRBV5-6 and TRBJ2-3; possibly TRBD1 for D (5 bases). Germline values: CDR1 SGHDT, CDR2 YYEEEE. The CDR3 has 12 residues. V was pared by 3 bases and J by 4 bases, with 6 bases between. The CDR3 DNA reads TGTGCCAGCAGCTGGGGCCCAGATACGCAGTATTTT. This translates into CASSWGPDTQYF. Variable domain in full (rest from reference TRBV5-6 and TRBJ2-3): DAGVTQSPTHLIKTRGQQVTLRCSPKSGHDTVSWYQQALGQGPQFIFQYYEEEERQRGNFPDRFSGHQFPNYSSELNVNALLLGDSALYLCASSWGPDTQYFGPGTRLTVL.

This clone appeared once. V gene TRBV4-1 combines with J gene TRBJ2-2; possible D gene TRBD2, 6 bases. The V end lost 1 base, the J end lost 4 bases, and 16 bases lay between the germline ends. CDR3 length: 17 residues. Germline assignment: CDR1 MGHRA and CDR2 YSYEKL. Written as DNA, the CDR3 is TGCGCCAGCAGCCAAGTATGGGCGGGGCGAACCACCGGGGAGCTGTTTTTT. Encoded protein: CASSQVWAGRTTGELFF.

The chain couples TRBV5-6 to TRBJ2-5; D ambiguous. Trimming pared 2 bases from V and 4 bases from J, leaving 9 bases between. The CDR3 loop spans 13 amino acids. Germline V gives CDR1 SGHDT, CDR2 YYEEEE. CDR3 DNA sequence: TGTGCCAGCAGCTTCGCCCCCGGAGAGACCCAGTACTTC. Translated: CASSFAPGETQYF.

The chain uses TRBV28 and TRBJ1-1; D is ambiguous. The CDR3 length is 14 residues. Trimming took off 2 bases at V and 3 bases at J, with 10 bases between the two ends. The germline CDR1 and CDR2 sequences are MDHEN and SYDVKM. CDR3 in DNA: TGTGCCAGCAGTTTAGAGGCGGGATACACTGAAGCTTTCTTT. Residues: CASSLEAGYTEAFF. Drawing the rest from reference TRBV28 and TRBJ1-1, the complete variable domain is DVKVTQSSRYLVKRTGEKVFLECVQDMDHENMFWYRQDPGLGLRLIYFSYDVKMKEKGDIPEGYSVSREKKERFSLILESASTNQTSMYLCASSLEAGYTEAFFGQGTRLTVV.